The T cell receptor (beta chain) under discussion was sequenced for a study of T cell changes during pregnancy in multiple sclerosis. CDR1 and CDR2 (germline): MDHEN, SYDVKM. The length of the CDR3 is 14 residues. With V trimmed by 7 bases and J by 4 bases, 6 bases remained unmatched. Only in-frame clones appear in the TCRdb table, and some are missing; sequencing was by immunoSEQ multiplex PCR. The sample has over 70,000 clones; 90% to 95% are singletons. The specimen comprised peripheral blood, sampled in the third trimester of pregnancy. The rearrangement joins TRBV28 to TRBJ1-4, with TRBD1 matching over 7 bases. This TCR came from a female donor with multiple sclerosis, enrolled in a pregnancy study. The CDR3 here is CASTPDRLNEKLFF. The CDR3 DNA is TGTGCCAGCACCCCGGACAGGCTTAATGAAAAACTGTTTTTT.